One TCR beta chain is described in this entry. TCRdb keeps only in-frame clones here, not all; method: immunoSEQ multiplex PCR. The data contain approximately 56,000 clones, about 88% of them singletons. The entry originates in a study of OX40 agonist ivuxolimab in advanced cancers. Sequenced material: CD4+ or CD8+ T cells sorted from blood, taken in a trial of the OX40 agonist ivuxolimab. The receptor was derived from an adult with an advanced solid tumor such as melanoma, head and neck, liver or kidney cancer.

CDR3 DNA: TGTGCCAGTAGTATCAGGACTGGCAATCAGCCCCAGCATTTT. Translating it yields CASSIRTGNQPQHF. The chain combines TRBV19 with TRBJ1-5, with D uncertain. The CDR3 length is 14 residues. V was cut by 3 bases and J by 2 bases, with 8 bases left in between. Germline assignment: CDR1 LNHDA and CDR2 SQIVND (reference sequence).